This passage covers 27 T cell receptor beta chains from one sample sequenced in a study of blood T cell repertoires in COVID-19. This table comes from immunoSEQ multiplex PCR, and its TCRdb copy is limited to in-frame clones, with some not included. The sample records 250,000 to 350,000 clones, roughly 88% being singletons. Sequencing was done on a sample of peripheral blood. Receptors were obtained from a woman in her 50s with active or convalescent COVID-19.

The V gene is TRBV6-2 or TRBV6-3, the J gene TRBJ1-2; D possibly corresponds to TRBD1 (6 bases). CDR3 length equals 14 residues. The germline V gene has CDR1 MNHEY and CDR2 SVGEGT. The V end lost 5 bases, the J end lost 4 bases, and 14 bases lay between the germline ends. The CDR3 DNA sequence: TGTGCCAGCAGTCAAACAGGGCTCTTCTATGGCTACACCTTC. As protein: CASSQTGLFYGYTF.

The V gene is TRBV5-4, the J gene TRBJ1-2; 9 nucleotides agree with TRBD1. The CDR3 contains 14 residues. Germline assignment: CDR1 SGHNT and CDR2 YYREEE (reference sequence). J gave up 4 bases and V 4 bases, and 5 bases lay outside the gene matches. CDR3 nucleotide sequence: TGTGCCAGCAGCGTACAGGGGGCGATCTATGGCTACACCTTC. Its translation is CASSVQGAIYGYTF. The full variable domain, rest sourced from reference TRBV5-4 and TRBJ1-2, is ETGVTQSPTHLIKTRGQQVTLRCSSQSGHNTVSWYQQALGQGPQFIFQYYREEENGRGNFPPRFSGLQFPNYSSELNVNALELDDSALYLCASSVQGAIYGYTFGSGTRLTVV.

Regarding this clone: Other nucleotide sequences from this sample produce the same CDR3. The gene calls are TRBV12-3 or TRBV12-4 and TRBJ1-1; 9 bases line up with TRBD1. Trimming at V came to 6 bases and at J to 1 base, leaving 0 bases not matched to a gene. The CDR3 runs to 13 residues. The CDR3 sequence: CASRGQGNTEAFF. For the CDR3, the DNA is TGTGCCAGCAGGGGACAGGGGAACACTGAAGCTTTCTTT.

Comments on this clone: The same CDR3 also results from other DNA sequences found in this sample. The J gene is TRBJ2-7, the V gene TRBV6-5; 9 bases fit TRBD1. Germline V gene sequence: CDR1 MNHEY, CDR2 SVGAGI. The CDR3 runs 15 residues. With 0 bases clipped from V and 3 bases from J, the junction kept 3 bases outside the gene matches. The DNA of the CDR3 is TGTGCCAGCAGTTACTCCGGGACAGGGTTCTACGAGCAGTACTTC. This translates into CASSYSGTGFYEQYF.

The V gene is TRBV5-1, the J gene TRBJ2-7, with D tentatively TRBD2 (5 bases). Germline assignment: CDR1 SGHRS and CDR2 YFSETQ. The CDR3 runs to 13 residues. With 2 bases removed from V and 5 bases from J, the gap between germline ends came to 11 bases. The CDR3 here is CASSFRGIHEQYF. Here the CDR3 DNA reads TGCGCCAGCAGCTTTCGGGGAATACACGAGCAGTACTTC.

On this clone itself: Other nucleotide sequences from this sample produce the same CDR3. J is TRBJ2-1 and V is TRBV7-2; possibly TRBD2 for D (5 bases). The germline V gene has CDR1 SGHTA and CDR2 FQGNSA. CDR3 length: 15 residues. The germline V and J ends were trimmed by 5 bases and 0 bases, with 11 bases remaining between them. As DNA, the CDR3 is TGTGCCAGCAGCCTCGCTAGCAGCTCCTACAATGAGCAGTTCTTC. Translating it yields CASSLASSSYNEQFF.

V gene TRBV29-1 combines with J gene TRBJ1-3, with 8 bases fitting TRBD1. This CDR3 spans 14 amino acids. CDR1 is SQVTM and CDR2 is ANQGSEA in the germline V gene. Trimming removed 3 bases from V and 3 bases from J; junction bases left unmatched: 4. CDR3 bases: TGCAGCGTTGACCGGACAGGGTTTGGAAACACCATATATTTT. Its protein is CSVDRTGFGNTIYF.

Written as DNA, the CDR3 is TGTGCCAGCAGATCCGGGACAGGACATTTGGCCACTGAAGCTTTCTTT. Its translation: CASRSGTGHLATEAFF. This chain joins TRBV6-6 and TRBJ1-1; 8 bases are shared with TRBD1. This CDR3 has 16 amino acids. The V segment lost 6 bases and the J segment 4 bases; nucleotides outside the gene matches: 13. Germline assignment: CDR1 MNHNY and CDR2 SVGAGI (reference sequence).

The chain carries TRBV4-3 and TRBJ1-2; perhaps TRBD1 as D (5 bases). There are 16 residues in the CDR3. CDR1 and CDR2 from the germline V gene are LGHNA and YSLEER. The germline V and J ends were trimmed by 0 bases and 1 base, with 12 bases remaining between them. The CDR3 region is CASSQDEAGYNYGYTF. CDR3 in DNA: TGCGCCAGCAGCCAAGATGAAGCAGGGTATAACTATGGCTACACCTTC.

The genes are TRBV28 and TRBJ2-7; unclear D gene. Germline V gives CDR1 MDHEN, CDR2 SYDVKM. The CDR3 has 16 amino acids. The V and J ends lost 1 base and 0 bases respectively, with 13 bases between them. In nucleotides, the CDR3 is TGTGCCAGCAGTTTATTCCCAGCAGGAAGCTCCTACGAGCAGTACTTC. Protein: CASSLFPAGSSYEQYF.

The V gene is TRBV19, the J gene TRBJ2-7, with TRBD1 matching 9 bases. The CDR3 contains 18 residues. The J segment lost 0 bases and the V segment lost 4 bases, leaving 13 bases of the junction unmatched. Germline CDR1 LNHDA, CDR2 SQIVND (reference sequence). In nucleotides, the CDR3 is TGTGCCAGTAGTAGGGCCGGGACAGGGCCCCCCAGCTCCTACGAGCAGTACTTC. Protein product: CASSRAGTGPPSSYEQYF.

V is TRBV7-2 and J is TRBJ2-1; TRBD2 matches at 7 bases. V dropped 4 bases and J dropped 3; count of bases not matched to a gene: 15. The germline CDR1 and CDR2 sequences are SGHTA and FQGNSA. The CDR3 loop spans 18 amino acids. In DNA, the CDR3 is TGTGCCAGCAGCTCTCGGCCCCCACTAGCGTCCCTCTACAATGAGCAGTTCTTC. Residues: CASSSRPPLASLYNEQFF. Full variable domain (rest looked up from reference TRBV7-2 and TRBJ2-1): GAGVSQSPSNKVTEKGKDVELRCDPISGHTALYWYRQSLGQGLEFLIYFQGNSAPDKSGLPSDRFSAERTGGSVSTLTIQRTQQEDSAVYLCASSSRPPLASLYNEQFFGPGTRLTVL.

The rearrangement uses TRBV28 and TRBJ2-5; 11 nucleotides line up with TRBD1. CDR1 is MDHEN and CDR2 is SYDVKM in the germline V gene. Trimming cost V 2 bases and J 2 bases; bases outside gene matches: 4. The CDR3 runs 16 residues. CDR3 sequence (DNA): TGTGCCAGCAGTTTAGACGGGACAGGGGGGCAAGAGACCCAGTACTTC. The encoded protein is CASSLDGTGGQETQYF.

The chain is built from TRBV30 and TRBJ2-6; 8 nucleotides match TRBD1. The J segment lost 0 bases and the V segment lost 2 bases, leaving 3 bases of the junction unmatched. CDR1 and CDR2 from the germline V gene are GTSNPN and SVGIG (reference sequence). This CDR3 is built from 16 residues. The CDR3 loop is CAWSRTGSSGANVLTF. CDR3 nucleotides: TGTGCCTGGAGTAGGACAGGGAGCTCTGGGGCCAACGTCCTGACTTTC.

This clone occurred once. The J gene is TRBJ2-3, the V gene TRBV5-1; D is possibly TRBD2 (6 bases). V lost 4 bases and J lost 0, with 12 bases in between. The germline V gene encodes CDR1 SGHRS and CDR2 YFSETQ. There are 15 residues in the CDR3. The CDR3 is CASSPGTPSTDTQYF. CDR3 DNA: TGCGCCAGCAGCCCCGGGACTCCCAGCACAGATACGCAGTATTTT.

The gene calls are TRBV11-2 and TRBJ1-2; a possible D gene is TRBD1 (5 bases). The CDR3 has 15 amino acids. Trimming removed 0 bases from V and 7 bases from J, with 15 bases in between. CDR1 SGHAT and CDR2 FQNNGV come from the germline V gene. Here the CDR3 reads CASSLDPGGAGGYTF. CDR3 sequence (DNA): TGTGCCAGCAGCTTAGACCCAGGAGGGGCGGGTGGCTACACCTTC. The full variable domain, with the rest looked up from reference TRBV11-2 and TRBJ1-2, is EAGVAQSPRYKIIEKRQSVAFWCNPISGHATLYWYQQILGQGPKLLIQFQNNGVVDDSQLPKDRFSAERLKGVDSTLKIQPAKLEDSAVYLCASSLDPGGAGGYTFGSGTRLTVV.

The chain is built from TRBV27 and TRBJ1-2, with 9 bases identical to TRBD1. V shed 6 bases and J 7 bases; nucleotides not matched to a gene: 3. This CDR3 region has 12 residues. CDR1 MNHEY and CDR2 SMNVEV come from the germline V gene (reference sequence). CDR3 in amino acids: CASRGQGRGYTF. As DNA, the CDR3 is TGTGCCAGCAGGGGACAGGGTCGTGGCTACACCTTC.

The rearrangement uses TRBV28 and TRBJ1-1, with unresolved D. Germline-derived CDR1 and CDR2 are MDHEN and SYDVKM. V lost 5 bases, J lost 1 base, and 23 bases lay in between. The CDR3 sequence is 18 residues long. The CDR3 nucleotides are TGTGCCAGCAGTCAACCGACGCTGGCTAGGTCCTGGAACACTGAAGCTTTCTTT. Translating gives CASSQPTLARSWNTEAFF.

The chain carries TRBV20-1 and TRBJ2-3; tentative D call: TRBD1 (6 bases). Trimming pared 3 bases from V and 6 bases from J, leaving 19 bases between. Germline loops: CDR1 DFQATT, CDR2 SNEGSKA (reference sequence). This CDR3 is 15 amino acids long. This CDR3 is CSASTAIQGTDTQYF. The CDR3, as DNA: TGCAGTGCTAGTACTGCGATCCAGGGGACCGATACGCAGTATTTT.

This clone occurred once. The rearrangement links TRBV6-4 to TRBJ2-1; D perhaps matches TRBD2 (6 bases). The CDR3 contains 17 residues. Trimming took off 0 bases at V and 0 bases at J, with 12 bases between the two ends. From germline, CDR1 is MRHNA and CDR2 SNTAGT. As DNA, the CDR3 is TGTGCCAGCAGTGACTCGATCCTGGGGGGCTCCTACAATGAGCAGTTCTTC. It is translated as CASSDSILGGSYNEQFF.

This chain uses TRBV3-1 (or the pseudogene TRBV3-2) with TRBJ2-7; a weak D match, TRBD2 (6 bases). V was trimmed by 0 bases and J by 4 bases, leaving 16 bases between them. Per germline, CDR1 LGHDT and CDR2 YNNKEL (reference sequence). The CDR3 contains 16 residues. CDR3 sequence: CASSQDQDYLKYEQYF. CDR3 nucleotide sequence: TGTGCCAGCAGCCAAGACCAGGACTACCTAAAATACGAGCAGTACTTC.

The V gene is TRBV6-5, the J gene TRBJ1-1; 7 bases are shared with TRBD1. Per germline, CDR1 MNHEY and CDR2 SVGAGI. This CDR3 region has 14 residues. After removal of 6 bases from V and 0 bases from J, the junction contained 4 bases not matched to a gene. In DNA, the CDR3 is TGTGCCAGCAGGGGACAGTCCATGAACACTGAAGCTTTCTTT. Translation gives CASRGQSMNTEAFF.

The CDR3 DNA is TGTGCTAGTGGTTTGGTAAAACCGGGATCAACTAATGAAAAACTGTTTTTT. This codes for CASGLVKPGSTNEKLFF. V is TRBV12-5 and J is TRBJ1-4, with D unresolved. This CDR3 is built from 17 residues. Germline values: CDR1 LGHNT, CDR2 FRNRAP. Between the trimmed V and J ends, which lost 0 bases and 0 bases, there was a span of 11 bases.

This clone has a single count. This chain's CDR3 is CASSLRDRGRETQYF. As DNA, the CDR3 is TGTGCCAGCAGCTTACGGGACAGGGGACGGGAGACCCAGTACTTC. The gene calls are TRBV13 and TRBJ2-5, with 10 positions matching TRBD1. The CDR3 covers 15 residues. Germline values: CDR1 PRHDT, CDR2 FYEKMQ (reference sequence). Trimming removed 2 bases from V and 5 bases from J; junction bases left unmatched: 5.

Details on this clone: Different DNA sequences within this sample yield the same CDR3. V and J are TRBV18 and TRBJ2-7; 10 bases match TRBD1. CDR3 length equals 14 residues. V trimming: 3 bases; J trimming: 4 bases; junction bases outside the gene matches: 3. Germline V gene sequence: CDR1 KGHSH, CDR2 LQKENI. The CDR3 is CASSPGTGVYEQYF. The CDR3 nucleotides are TGTGCCAGCTCACCCGGGACAGGGGTGTACGAGCAGTACTTC.

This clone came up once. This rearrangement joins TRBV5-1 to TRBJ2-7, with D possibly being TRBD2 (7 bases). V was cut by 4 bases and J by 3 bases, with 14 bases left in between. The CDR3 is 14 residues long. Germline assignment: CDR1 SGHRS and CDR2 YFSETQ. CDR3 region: CASSREGGYYEQYF. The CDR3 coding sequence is TGCGCCAGCAGCCGCGAGGGGGGGTACTACGAGCAGTACTTC.

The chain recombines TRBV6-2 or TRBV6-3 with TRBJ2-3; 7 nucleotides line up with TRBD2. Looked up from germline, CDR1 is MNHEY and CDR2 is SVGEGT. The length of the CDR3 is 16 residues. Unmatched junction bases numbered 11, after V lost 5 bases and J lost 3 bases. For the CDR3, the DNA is TGTGCCAGCAGTCCCCCGGGGGGATTAGGGACAGATACGCAGTATTTT. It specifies CASSPPGGLGTDTQYF.